These 30 T cell receptor beta chains came from one sample sequenced in a study of regulatory T cells in long-lasting Graves disease. Library construction for TCR beta used iRepertoire HTBI primers and Arm-PCR of CDR3 regions. Each CDR3 protein is one row after TCRdb ran MiXCR on the multiplex PCR reads. Counted here are hundreds of thousands of distinct CDR3 sequences, less than 20% occurring once; the ten biggest clones make up around 19%. Time point: newly diagnosed GD, antithyroid drugs for less than 3 months. After RNA was extracted from PBMCs, the TCR library was made from it. These data were likewise used in another study, on T cells in Graves' hyperthyroidism and ophthalmopathy.

Source: peripheral blood mononuclear cells (PBMCs), taken at new diagnosis, from a patient treated with antithyroid drugs. These receptors were obtained from a woman in her twenties or thirties with Graves disease.

This sequence joins TRBV5-1 and TRBJ1-4; 9 bases are shared with TRBD1. This CDR3 spans 15 amino acids. Germline V lookup: CDR1 SGHRS, CDR2 YFSETQ. V lost 5 bases and J lost 7; bases outside the gene matches: 9. The CDR3 sequence is CASRRQQGAGEKLFF. The DNA of the CDR3 is TGCGCCAGCAGACGTCAACAGGGGGCGGGTGAAAAACTGTTTTTT.

This clonotype was picked up a small number of times. The CDR3 is CASSWGLQPQHF. Written as DNA, the CDR3 is TGTGCCAGTAGTTGGGGCCTTCAGCCCCAGCATTTT. The V and J genes are TRBV19 and TRBJ1-5, with a weak D call TRBD1 (5 bases). Trimming stripped 5 bases from V and 6 bases from J, with 8 bases between. Germline V gene lookup returns CDR1 LNHDA and CDR2 SQIVND (reference sequence). The length of the CDR3 is 12 residues. Looking up the rest from reference TRBV19 and TRBJ1-5 gives the full variable domain: DGGITQSPKYLFRKEGQNVTLSCEQNLNHDAMYWYRQDPGQGLRLIYYSQIVNDFQKGDIAEGYSVSREKKESFPLTVTSAQKNPTAFYLCASSWGLQPQHFGDGTRLSIL.

This clonotype occurred many times. The chain couples TRBV28 to TRBJ2-5; D gene unclear. Germline V gives CDR1 MDHEN, CDR2 SYDVKM. The length of the CDR3 is 11 residues. Trimming removed 3 bases at V and 6 bases at J, with 5 bases between. CDR3 loop: CASSFAKTQYF. The DNA for the CDR3 is TGTGCCAGCAGTTTTGCAAAGACCCAGTACTTC.

This clonotype was counted many times. J is TRBJ1-3 and V is TRBV28; 10 nucleotides line up with TRBD1. This CDR3 spans 19 amino acids. Germline V gene sequence: CDR1 MDHEN, CDR2 SYDVKM. Germline trimming cut 4 bases from V and 4 bases from J; bases unmatched to any gene: 16. CDR3 sequence (DNA): TGTGCCAGCAGTTCTAACCGGGACAGGGGTCCCGAAAGGGGAAACACCATATATTTT. Its protein product is CASSSNRDRGPERGNTIYF.

The V gene is TRBV5-5, the J gene TRBJ1-6, with D hard to call. The CDR3 loop spans 14 amino acids. V lost 4 bases to trimming and J lost 7 bases, with 12 bases between them. From germline, CDR1 is SGHKS and CDR2 YYEKEE (reference sequence). As DNA, the CDR3 is TGTGCCAGCAGCGTAGGGTCGGGGAATTCACCCCTCCACTTT. It specifies CASSVGSGNSPLHF.

The chain has TRBV5-1 and TRBJ2-5; TRBD2 aligns across 8 bases. Trimming cost V 3 bases and J 2 bases; bases outside gene matches: 3. The CDR3 is made up of 14 amino acids. CDR1 is SGHRS and CDR2 is YFSETQ in the germline V gene. CDR3: CASSWGTRQETQYF. The CDR3 DNA is TGCGCCAGCAGCTGGGGGACTAGACAAGAGACCCAGTACTTC.

The chain uses TRBV28 and TRBJ2-7; D remains unclear. V was shortened by 7 bases and J by 0 bases, with 10 bases between the two germline ends. The CDR3 is made up of 13 amino acids. Germline assignment: CDR1 MDHEN and CDR2 SYDVKM. CDR3 in amino acids: CASKTYSSYEQYF. The CDR3 nucleotides are TGTGCCAGCAAGACATACAGCTCCTACGAGCAGTACTTC.

J is TRBJ2-1 and V is TRBV9; 8 bases line up with TRBD2. V gave up 0 bases and J gave up 8 bases; unmatched junction bases: 13. CDR1 and CDR2 (germline): SGDLS, YYNGEE. The CDR3 length is 17 residues. The CDR3 DNA reads TGTGCCAGCAGCGTAGCTAAAGGCCTAGCGGGTAGCGATGAGCAGTTCTTC. It translates to CASSVAKGLAGSDEQFF.

The chain combines TRBV19 with TRBJ2-7, with 7 nucleotides matching TRBD2. CDR1 and CDR2 (germline): LNHDA, SQIVND (reference sequence). CDR3 size: 13 residues. J was trimmed by 3 bases and V by 3 bases; bases with no gene match: 2. Written as DNA, the CDR3 is TGTGCCAGTAGTATCGGGACTATCTACGAGCAGTACTTC. Protein: CASSIGTIYEQYF.

Only a few counts were recorded for this clonotype. The V call is TRBV20-1, the J call TRBJ1-4, with 9 bases lining up with TRBD1. This CDR3 comprises 19 residues. V lost 0 bases, J lost 3 bases, and 14 bases stayed unmatched. CDR1 and CDR2 (germline): DFQATT, SNEGSKA (reference sequence). CDR3 sequence: CSARDLGTGIMAANEKLFF. The CDR3 nucleotides read TGCAGTGCTAGAGACCTAGGGACAGGGATAATGGCAGCTAATGAAAAACTGTTTTTT.

This clonotype was picked up many times. The chain links TRBV3-1 to TRBJ2-1; 15 bases are shared with TRBD2. The germline gives CDR1 LGHDT, CDR2 YNNKEL (reference sequence). The J segment lost 8 bases and the V segment lost 0 bases, leaving 2 bases of the junction unmatched. This CDR3 is 16 amino acids long. The CDR3 loop reads CASSQEGTSGRYEQFF. In DNA, the CDR3 is TGTGCCAGCAGCCAAGAAGGGACTAGCGGGAGGTATGAGCAGTTCTTC.

This clonotype was counted only a few times. The CDR3 DNA reads TGCAGTGCTAGTTGGCAGAATCAGCCCCAGCATTTT. Encoded protein: CSASWQNQPQHF. The chain couples TRBV20-1 to TRBJ1-5; D uncertain. The CDR3 spans 12 residues. V lost 3 bases and J 4 bases, leaving 7 bases between the germline ends. From germline, CDR1 is DFQATT and CDR2 SNEGSKA (reference sequence).

V usage is TRBV10-2 and J usage is TRBJ1-2; D might be TRBD1 (6 bases). Trimming cost V 1 base and J 4 bases, with 13 bases left between them. This CDR3 is built from 15 residues. Germline CDR1 reads WSHSY; CDR2 reads SAAADI. CDR3 in amino acids: CASSELGGSSYGYTF. Here the CDR3 DNA reads TGCGCCAGCAGTGAGTTGGGGGGCAGTAGCTATGGCTACACCTTC.

This clonotype was picked up many times. The rearrangement uses TRBV12-3 or TRBV12-4 and TRBJ1-2; TRBD1 might be the D (6 bases). The CDR3 extends over 14 amino acids. V lost 3 bases to trimming and J lost 4 bases, with 12 bases between them. CDR3 DNA: TGTGCCAGCAGTTTGGCGCGCAGGGGCTATGGCTACACCTTC. This translates into CASSLARRGYGYTF.

This clonotype was counted ten times or more. This chain joins TRBV29-1 and TRBJ2-2; 7 bases map to TRBD2. The CDR3 consists of 13 residues. Germline V gene data show CDR1 as SQVTM and CDR2 as ANQGSEA. Trimming at V came to 7 bases and at J to 4 bases, leaving 6 bases not matched to a gene. The CDR3 bases are TGCAGCGCGCGGGAGTCGGGCACCGGGGAGCTGTTTTTT. This gives the protein CSARESGTGELFF.

This clonotype came up a few times. The rearrangement uses TRBV5-6 and TRBJ2-7; unclear D gene. The CDR3 runs 13 residues. The V gene lost 4 bases and the J gene lost 3 bases, with 11 bases spanning the gap. The germline V gene has CDR1 SGHDT and CDR2 YYEEEE. The CDR3 loop is CASSIDPGYEQYF. As DNA, the CDR3 is TGTGCCAGCAGCATCGACCCCGGCTACGAGCAGTACTTC.

This clonotype was observed at least ten times. This chain joins TRBV28 and TRBJ1-1, with D hard to call. CDR3 length equals 13 residues. Trimming shortened V by 6 bases and J by 10 bases, and 18 bases separated the two germline ends. The germline V gene has CDR1 MDHEN and CDR2 SYDVKM. The DNA for the CDR3 is TGTGCCAGCAGCCCCGGACGTTTCTCTGGAGCTTTCTTT. It is translated as CASSPGRFSGAFF.

Here the CDR3 reads CASSIPGTGEEKLFF. CDR3 sequence (DNA): TGTGCCAGCAGTATCCCCGGGACAGGGGAGGAAAAACTGTTTTTT. The rearrangement joins TRBV9 to TRBJ1-4; TRBD1 aligns across 10 bases. This CDR3 is built from 15 residues. V gave up 5 bases and J gave up 8 bases; unmatched junction bases: 9. The V gene's germline CDR1 is SGDLS and CDR2 YYNGEE. The full variable domain, rest sourced from reference TRBV9 and TRBJ1-4, is DSGVTQTPKHLITATGQRVTLRCSPRSGDLSVYWYQQSLDQGLQFLIQYYNGEERAKGNILERFSAQQFPDLHSELNLSSLELGDSALYFCASSIPGTGEEKLFFGSGTQLSVL.

J is TRBJ2-5 and V is TRBV20-1; 8 nucleotides align to TRBD1. CDR3 length equals 16 residues. CDR1 and CDR2 (germline): DFQATT, SNEGSKA (reference sequence). V gave up 4 bases and J gave up 4 bases; unmatched junction bases: 14. CDR3 in amino acids: CSANPGGGTNRETQYF. The CDR3 DNA reads TGCAGTGCTAACCCAGGGGGCGGGACGAATCGAGAGACCCAGTACTTC.

Only a few counts were recorded for this clonotype. The chain combines TRBV7-2 with TRBJ1-6; D is undetermined. From germline, CDR1 is SGHTA and CDR2 FQGNSA. The CDR3 has 15 amino acids. V was clipped by 1 base and J by 6 bases, with 10 bases between them. CDR3 nucleotides: TGTGCCAGCAGCTTAGAGGGCATTCGTAATTCACCCCTCCACTTT. It is translated as CASSLEGIRNSPLHF.

Comment on this clonotype: The conserved closing phenylalanine or tryptophan is absent in this CDR3, likely reflecting a read error. This sequence joins TRBV3-1 and TRBJ2-1; D possibly corresponds to TRBD1 (6 bases). With the DNA end fitting TRBJ2-5 better, the J assignment may be wrong. CDR1 LGHDT and CDR2 YNNKEL come from the germline V gene (reference sequence). The CDR3 loop spans 18 amino acids. The CDR3: CASSQERTARSAAGTQYS. CDR3 coding DNA: TGTGCCAGCAGCCAAGAGAGGACAGCCCGATCTGCCGCGGGGACCCAGTACTCC.

The V gene is TRBV2, the J gene TRBJ1-6, with TRBD1 as a possible D gene (6 bases). V shed 5 bases and J shed 10 bases, with 15 bases lying between them. Germline assignment: CDR1 SNHLY and CDR2 FYNNEI. This CDR3 spans 14 amino acids. DNA for the CDR3: TGTGCCAGCAGTTGGGGAAGGGGGTGGTCACCCCTCCACTTT. Translation gives CASSWGRGWSPLHF.

The chain combines TRBV12-3 or TRBV12-4 with TRBJ2-2; possibly TRBD2 for D (6 bases). Between the trimmed V and J ends, which lost 3 bases and 1 base, there was a span of 12 bases. The CDR3 contains 16 residues. CDR3: CASSFIAGMNTGELFF. As DNA, the CDR3 is TGTGCCAGCAGTTTTATCGCGGGGATGAACACCGGGGAGCTGTTTTTT.

This clonotype came up many times. Sequence at one end of the junction differs from germline and may be a read error. The rearrangement uses TRBV3-1 and TRBJ1-1, with D uncertain. Germline V gene data show CDR1 as LGHDT and CDR2 as YNNKEL (reference sequence). The CDR3 is made up of 12 amino acids. The CDR3 DNA sequence: TGTGCCAGCAGCCAAGCAGGTGTAAGGGCTACATTT. The encoded protein is CASSQAGVRATF.

The table lists this clonotype with a few counts. The V and J genes are TRBV3-1 and TRBJ2-4; D is undetermined. This CDR3 is built from 14 residues. Per the germline V gene, CDR1 is LGHDT and CDR2 is YNNKEL (reference sequence). V dropped 4 bases and J dropped 5 bases, with 12 bases sitting between them. CDR3 protein: CASSPPLLENIQYF. The CDR3 DNA reads as TGTGCCAGCAGCCCCCCCCTACTTGAAAACATTCAGTACTTC.

The CDR3 DNA is TGCAGCGTTGAAGGGAAACAGGAGATGGCCTACAATGAGCAGTTCTTC. Its protein product is CSVEGKQEMAYNEQFF. This chain connects TRBV29-1 to TRBJ2-1, with a tentative D call TRBD1 (5 bases). This CDR3 spans 16 amino acids. V shed 1 base and J shed 2 bases, with 15 bases lying between them. Germline V gene data show CDR1 as SQVTM and CDR2 as ANQGSEA.

This clonotype has ten or more counts. The chain is built from TRBV6-1 and TRBJ2-7, with no clear D. There are 13 residues in the CDR3. Trimming cost V 6 bases and J 2 bases, with 11 bases left between them. Germline V gene sequence: CDR1 MNHNS, CDR2 SASEGT. CDR3 residues: CASSRLSAYEQYF. Written as DNA, the CDR3 is TGTGCCAGCAGCAGACTGTCCGCCTACGAGCAGTACTTC.

The genes are TRBV30 and TRBJ1-2; D gene unclear. The germline CDR1 and CDR2 sequences are GTSNPN and SVGIG (reference sequence). Trimming took 4 bases from V and 5 from J, leaving 11 bases between them. This CDR3 comprises 12 residues. This CDR3 is CAWKASDYGYTF. The CDR3 coding sequence is TGTGCCTGGAAGGCATCGGATTATGGCTACACCTTC.

This clonotype was detected once. The chain is built from TRBV5-1 and TRBJ1-2; 7 bases align to TRBD1. V shed 1 base and J 7 bases; nucleotides not matched to a gene: 13. CDR1 is SGHRS and CDR2 is YFSETQ in the germline V gene. This CDR3 spans 16 amino acids. In DNA form, the CDR3 reads TGCGCCAGCAGCTTGTTAGGTGACAGGGATCTCGGTGGCTACACCTTC. This translates into CASSLLGDRDLGGYTF.

To note about this clonotype: This may stem from a read error, because a much larger clone lies one nucleotide away. V gene TRBV3-1 combines with J gene TRBJ2-4; possible D gene TRBD1, 5 bases. The V end was cut by 1 base, the J end by 9 bases, with 13 bases between. The CDR3 has 14 residues. In germline, CDR1 is LGHDT, CDR2 YNNKEL (reference sequence). The CDR3 DNA follows: TGTGCCAGCAGCCAAGCGGCCAGGGTAAGCATTCAGTACTTC. Translation gives CASSQAARVSIQYF.